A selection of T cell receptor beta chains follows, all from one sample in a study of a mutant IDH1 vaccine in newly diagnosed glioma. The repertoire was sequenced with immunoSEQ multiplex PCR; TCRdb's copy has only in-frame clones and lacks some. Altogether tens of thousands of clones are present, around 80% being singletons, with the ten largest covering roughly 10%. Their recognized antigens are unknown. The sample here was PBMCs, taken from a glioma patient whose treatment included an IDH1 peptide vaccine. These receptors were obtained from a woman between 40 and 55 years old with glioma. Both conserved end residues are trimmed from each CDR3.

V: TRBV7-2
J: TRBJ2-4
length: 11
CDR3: ASSLHSENIQY

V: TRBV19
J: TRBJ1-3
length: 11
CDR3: ATSGTAGNTIY

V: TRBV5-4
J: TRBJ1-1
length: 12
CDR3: ASTTRDRNTEAF

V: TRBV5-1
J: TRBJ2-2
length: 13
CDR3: ASSLAGKNTGELF

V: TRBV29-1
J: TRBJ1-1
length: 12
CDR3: SVAIATRNTEAF

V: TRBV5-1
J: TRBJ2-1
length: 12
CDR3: ASEASGGSGEQF

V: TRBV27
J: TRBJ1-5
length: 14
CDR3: ASSLGPDGSNQPQH

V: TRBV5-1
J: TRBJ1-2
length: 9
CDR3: ASREPEGYT

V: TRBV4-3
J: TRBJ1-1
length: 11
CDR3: ASSPGRITEAF

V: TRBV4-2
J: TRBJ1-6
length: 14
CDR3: ASSPRDGVQHSPLH

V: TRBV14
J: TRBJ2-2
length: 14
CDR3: ASSPFRTRGTGELF

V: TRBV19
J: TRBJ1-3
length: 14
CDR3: ALERALRSSGNTIY

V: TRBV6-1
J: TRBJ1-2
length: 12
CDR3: ASSIRRQVYGYT

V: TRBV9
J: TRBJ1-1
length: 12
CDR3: ASTGGGFNPEAF

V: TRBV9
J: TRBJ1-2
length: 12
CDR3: ASSVGSADYGYT

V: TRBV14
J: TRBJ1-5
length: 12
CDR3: ASSQDQGEQPQH

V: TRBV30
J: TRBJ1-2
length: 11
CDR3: AWSGRIKRGYT

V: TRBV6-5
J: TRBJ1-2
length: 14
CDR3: ASSYYQGERVEGYT

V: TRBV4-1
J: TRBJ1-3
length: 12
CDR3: ASSLLLVGNTIY

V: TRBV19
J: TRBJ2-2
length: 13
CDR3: ASSIIDFNTGELF

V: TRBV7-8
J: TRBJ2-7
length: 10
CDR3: ASRSAGAEQY

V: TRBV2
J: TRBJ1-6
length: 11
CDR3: ASRARPNSPLH

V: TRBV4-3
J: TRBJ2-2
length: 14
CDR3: ASSQDPSGGVGELF

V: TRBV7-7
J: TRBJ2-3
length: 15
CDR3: ASSFMPAGGPADTQY